This T cell receptor beta chain was identified in a study of blood T cell repertoires in COVID-19. Sequencing was performed with immunoSEQ multiplex PCR; in TCRdb, only in-frame clones are kept and a portion is missing. Among a few hundred thousand clones listed, around 87% were seen once. The ends were cut back, 4 bases at V and 3 bases at J, with 10 bases in the middle. This CDR3 comprises 14 residues. Per germline, CDR1 LNHDA and CDR2 SQIVND (reference sequence). The chain combines TRBV19 with TRBJ1-5, with D possibly matching TRBD1 (6 bases). The specimen sequenced was PBMCs or T cells enriched from blood (not recorded which). The TCR was taken from a woman in her forties or fifties who had recovered from COVID-19. The CDR3 loop is CASSTGVVNQPQHF. The CDR3 DNA follows: TGTGCCAGTAGTACAGGGGTCGTCAATCAGCCCCAGCATTTT.